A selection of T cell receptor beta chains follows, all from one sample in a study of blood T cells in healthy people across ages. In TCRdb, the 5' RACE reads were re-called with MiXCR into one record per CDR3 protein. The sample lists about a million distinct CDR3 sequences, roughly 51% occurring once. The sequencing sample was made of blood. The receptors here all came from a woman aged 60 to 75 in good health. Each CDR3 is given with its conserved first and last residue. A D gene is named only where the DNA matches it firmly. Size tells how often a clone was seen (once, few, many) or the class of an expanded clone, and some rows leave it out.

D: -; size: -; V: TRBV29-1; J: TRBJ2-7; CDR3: CSVEEQGKGQYF; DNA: TGCAGCGTTGAAGAACAGGGTAAAGGGCAGTACTTC
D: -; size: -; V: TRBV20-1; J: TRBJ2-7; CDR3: CSARDWRNEQYF; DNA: TGCAGTGCTCGAGACTGGCGAAATGAGCAGTACTTC
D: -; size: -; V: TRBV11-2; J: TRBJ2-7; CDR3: CASSPRHSIYNEQYF; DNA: TGTGCCAGCAGCCCAAGACATTCGATCTACAATGAGCAGTACTTC
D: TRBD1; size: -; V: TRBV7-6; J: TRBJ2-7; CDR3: CASSPRQGSSYNEQYF; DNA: TGTGCCAGCAGCCCACGACAGGGAAGCTCCTACAATGAGCAGTACTTC
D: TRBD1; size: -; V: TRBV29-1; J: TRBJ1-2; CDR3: CSVESLGQGAQGYTF; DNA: TGCAGCGTTGAATCTCTGGGACAGGGGGCGCAGGGCTACACCTTC
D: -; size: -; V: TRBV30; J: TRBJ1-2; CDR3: CAWSAASYGYTF; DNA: TGTGCCTGGAGTGCGGCGTCGTATGGCTACACCTTC
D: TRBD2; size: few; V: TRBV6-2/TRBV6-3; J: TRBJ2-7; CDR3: CASRIAGGYEQYF; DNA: TGTGCCAGCAGAATCGCGGGAGGGTACGAGCAGTACTTC
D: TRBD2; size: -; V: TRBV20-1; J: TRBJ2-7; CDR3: CSARSRTSGGRDEQYF; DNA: TGCAGTGCTAGATCGCGGACTAGCGGGGGTCGGGACGAGCAGTACTTC
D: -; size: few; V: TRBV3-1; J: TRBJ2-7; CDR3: CASSQRGRGRNEQYF; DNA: TGTGCCAGCAGCCAACGCGGAAGGGGGAGAAACGAGCAGTACTTC
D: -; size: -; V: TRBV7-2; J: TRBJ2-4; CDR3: CASSLKSGLSKNIQYF; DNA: TGTGCCAGCAGCCTCAAGTCGGGACTGTCCAAAAACATTCAGTACTTC
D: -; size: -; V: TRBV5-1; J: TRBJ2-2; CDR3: CASSSGLRDWNTGELFF; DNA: TGCGCCAGCAGCTCCGGCCTTCGGGACTGGAACACCGGGGAGCTGTTTTTT
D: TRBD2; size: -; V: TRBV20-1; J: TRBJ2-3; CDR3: CSAPLTGGRADTQYF; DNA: TGCAGTGCCCCCTTGACGGGAGGGAGGGCAGATACGCAGTATTTT
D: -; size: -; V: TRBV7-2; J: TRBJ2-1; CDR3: CASSFNYDLNEQFF; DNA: TGTGCCAGCAGCTTCAACTATGATCTAAATGAGCAGTTCTTC
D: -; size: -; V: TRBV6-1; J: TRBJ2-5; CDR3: CATSSSVYTQETQYF; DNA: TGTGCCACATCTTCAAGTGTGTACACCCAGGAGACCCAGTACTTC
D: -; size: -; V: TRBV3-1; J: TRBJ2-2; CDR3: CASSQDGAGVPGELFF; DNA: TGTGCCAGCAGCCAAGATGGGGCTGGGGTACCCGGGGAGCTGTTTTTT
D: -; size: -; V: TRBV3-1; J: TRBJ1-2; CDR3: CASSQALRQGYGYTF; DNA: TGTGCCAGCAGCCAAGCCCTCAGGCAGGGCTATGGCTACACCTTC
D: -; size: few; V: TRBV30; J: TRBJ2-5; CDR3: CAWSAPTAAAQETQYF; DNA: TGTGCCTGGAGCGCTCCCACAGCCGCTGCCCAAGAGACCCAGTACTTC
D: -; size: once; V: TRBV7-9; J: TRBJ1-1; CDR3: CASSLVGKGGMNTEAFF; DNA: TGTGCCAGCAGCTTAGTCGGCAAGGGGGGCATGAACACTGAAGCTTTCTTT
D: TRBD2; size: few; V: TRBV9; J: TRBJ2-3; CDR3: CASSAGLAVDTQYF; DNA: TGTGCCAGCAGCGCGGGACTAGCAGTCGATACGCAGTATTTT
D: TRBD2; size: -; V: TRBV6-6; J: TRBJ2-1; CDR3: CASFPGTSGGNEQFF; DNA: TGTGCCAGCTTCCCCGGGACTAGCGGGGGAAATGAGCAGTTCTTC
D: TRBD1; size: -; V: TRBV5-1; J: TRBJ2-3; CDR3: CASSTTGTGFTDTQYF; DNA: TGCGCCAGCAGCACCACCGGGACAGGGTTCACAGATACGCAGTATTTT
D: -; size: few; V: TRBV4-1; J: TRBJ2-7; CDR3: CASSQGQGVHYEQYF; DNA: TGCGCCAGCAGCCAAGGCCAGGGAGTTCACTACGAGCAGTACTTC